This TCR beta chain was sequenced in a study of cytomegalovirus exposure and HLA in healthy donors. Across the study: Findings of an earlier analysis included 117 million unique TCR beta sequences from some 190 million T cells. Study findings and constraints: Sequencing depth roughly uniform across donors was assumed in presence/absence analyses.

This clone has a handful of counts. Its antigen is unidentified. The germline CDR1 and CDR2 sequences are PRHDT and FYEKMQ (reference sequence). The V segment lost 8 bases and the J segment 10 bases; nucleotides outside the gene matches: 8. The CDR3 runs 14 residues. In the PCR, 60 Vbeta and 13 Jbeta primers were used. Sequenced by immunoSEQ multiplex PCR; TCRdb stores in-frame clones only, minus some. The sample includes about 130,000 clones, 80% to 90% of them seen just once. The TCR sequence derives from a woman in her forties in good health and CMV-seropositive. The J gene is TRBJ2-1, the V gene TRBV13; 13 positions match TRBD2. The sample taken for sequencing was PBMCs. This chain's CDR3 is CASERTSGSGEQFF. In DNA, the CDR3 is TGTGCCAGCGAGAGGACTAGCGGGAGCGGAGAGCAGTTCTTC.